Described below is a single T cell receptor (beta chain) sequence and its context. Its antigen specificity is not known. No much larger clone exists at a distance of one base, and base qualities are not known. CDR3 length: 14 amino acids, cysteine to phenylalanine. The DNA shown is the 42-base CDR3, in frame from base 1. CDR1 and CDR2 are read off the germline V gene as SGHRS and YFSETQ. The junction carries 14 bases between V and J, which are trimmed by 0 bases and 8 bases respectively. This entry belongs to a study of T cells in Graves' hyperthyroidism and ophthalmopathy (dated by TCRdb to between 2017 and 2020). With regard to the full study: Peripheral blood was collected at initial diagnosis, before any treatment. To identify TCR V-J signatures that set the groups apart, the researchers used a discovery cohort of 95 to 100 patients, made up of roughly 45 with Graves' ophthalmopathy and about 60 with stable Graves' hyperthyroidism. Prospective prediction of ophthalmopathy was tested in an independent validation cohort of under 20 hyperthyroidism patients and approximately 17 patients who later progressed to ophthalmopathy. The roughly 100 discovery patients were divided at random into training and test sets in a 7:3 ratio. The study also compared thyroid tissue and blood T-cell repertoires from 6 or 7 Graves' hyperthyroidism patients. Once sampling was done, hyperthyroidism patients were given methimazole at a starting dose of 30 mg daily, whereas ophthalmopathy patients were given high-dose intravenous methylprednisolone. The paper describes TCR Vbeta CDR3 sequencing of 135 peripheral blood samples, made up of about 40 ophthalmopathy patients, more than 70 hyperthyroidism patients and roughly 17 progressor patients.

Amplification of TCR beta CDR3 regions was carried out from RNA transcripts. The first round of RT-PCR for the TCR CDR3 was performed with the HTBI primer set and the Qiagen OneStep RT-PCR kit. A second multiplex PCR round built the libraries, followed by size selection and purification. Libraries were sequenced paired-end with 100 bp reads on an Illumina HiSeq2000. In the paper's pipeline: Raw data were processed with SOAPnuke, discarding reads with adapters, uncalled bases, mean Phred below 15, or no exact constant-primer or identifier match. COPE v1.2.5 was used to merge high-quality paired reads, and clonotypes were defined as unique nucleotide sequences. MiTCR v1.1 was used to align the clonotypes against IMGT TRBV, TRBD and TRBJ reference segments. The analysis was restricted to V-J combinations with a frequency above 0.0001, which together covered 98% to 99.2% of the repertoires. A TCS score was defined as the ratio between F50 (clonal expansion) and ExV (chaos), using BLOSUM62-based TCRdist between CDR3 peptides within each V-J. Welch's t-statistics and random forest reduced approximately 520 V-J features to some 14, which were used in a naive Bayes classifier (R e1071). The public reads were quality trimmed at Q25 with fastp and then assembled into clones with MiXCR by TCRdb, keeping productive beta chains. Records with the same CDR3 protein are collapsed into one entry carrying the most frequent genes and DNA. The V and J calls and clone size come from TCRdb's table, not from the authors' own analysis. Within this sample are 700,000 or so distinct CDR3 sequences, with roughly 15% of them counted one time only. The ten largest make up under 9.5% of the sample.

Graves' hyperthyroidism was defined as stable when no progression to ophthalmopathy occurred over 18 months of follow-up. Hyperthyroidism patients were aged 18 to 65 years and newly diagnosed, with disease duration of less than 2 months. Any patient with an uncontrolled infection, another autoimmune disease, pregnancy or lactation was excluded. Diagnoses were established on the basis of clinical symptoms, serum thyroxine and TRAb, thyroid ultrasound, and orbital computed tomography. PBMCs were isolated from approximately 10 ml of fresh peripheral blood by Ficoll-Paque density gradient centrifugation. Trizol reagent was used to extract total RNA, and RNA quality was then checked on an Agilent 2100 Bioanalyzer. Beyond this particular receptor, the publication reports: No statistical method was used to fix the sample size in advance, and group allocation was not hidden from the investigators. Blood samples also contained most of the expanded thyroid clonotypes (frequency above 0.001), which suggests that blood repertoires may reflect thyroid immune responses. During validation, the model predicted progression to ophthalmopathy a median of around 7 months ahead of onset, with more than 60% sensitivity and 72.22% specificity. Ophthalmopathy was separated from stable hyperthyroidism by a 13 V-J signature model, with about 88% sensitivity and roughly 84% specificity obtained in cross-validation and 80%/75% obtained in testing.

Sequences were obtained from blood. The TCR sequence derives from a man younger than 35 with Graves' hyperthyroidism. The chain is assembled from TRBV5-1 and TRBJ1-1; the D gene assignment is ambiguous. The encoded CDR3 is CASSLETRRIEAFF. In nucleotides, the sequence is TGCGCCAGCAGCTTGGAGACACGGCGGATAGAAGCTTTCTTT.